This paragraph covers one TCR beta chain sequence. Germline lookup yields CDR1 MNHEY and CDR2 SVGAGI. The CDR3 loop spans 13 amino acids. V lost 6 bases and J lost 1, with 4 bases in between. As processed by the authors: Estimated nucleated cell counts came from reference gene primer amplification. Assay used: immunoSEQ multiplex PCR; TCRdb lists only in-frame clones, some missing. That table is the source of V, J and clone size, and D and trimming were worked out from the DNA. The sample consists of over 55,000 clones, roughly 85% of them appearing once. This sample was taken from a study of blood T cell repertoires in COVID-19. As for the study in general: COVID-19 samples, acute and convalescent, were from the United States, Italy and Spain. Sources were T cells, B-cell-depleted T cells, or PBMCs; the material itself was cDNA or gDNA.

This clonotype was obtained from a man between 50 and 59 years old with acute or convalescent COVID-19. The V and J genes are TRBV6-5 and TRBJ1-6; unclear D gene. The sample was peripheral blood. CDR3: CASRRSYNSPLHF. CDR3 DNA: TGTGCCAGCAGGCGGTCCTATAATTCACCCCTCCACTTT.